Sequencing of this TCR beta chain was carried out in a study of Graves' ophthalmopathy and Graves' hyperthyroidism. The V and J ends lost 4 bases and 4 bases, in that order; junction bases with no gene match: 9. Germline loops: CDR1 SGDLS, CDR2 YYNGEE. The CDR3 totals 15 residues. RNA transcripts were the source from which TCR beta CDR3 regions were amplified. The authors performed first-round RT-PCR with HTBI primers and then a second-round multiplex PCR. Each CDR3 protein gets one entry after TCRdb re-called the multiplex PCR reads with MiXCR. This sample has around 1.1 million distinct CDR3 sequences, with about two fifths found just once. This clonotype has at least ten counts.

Sequences were obtained from peripheral blood or thyroid tissue (not recorded which). J is TRBJ1-2 and V is TRBV9; 8 nucleotides agree with TRBD1. The TCR sequence derives from an adult man with Graves' hyperthyroidism. Here the CDR3 DNA reads TGTGCCAGCAGCCCCCCGGCGGGGACAGGCTATGGCTACACCTTC. As protein: CASSPPAGTGYGYTF.